This record looks at one T cell receptor beta chain sequence and its context. This receptor's antigen is unknown. No much larger clone is present one base from it, and per-base qualities are unavailable. According to the germline V gene, CDR1 reads LGHNA and CDR2 reads YNFKEQ. Between the V and J ends, shortened by 4 bases and 0 bases respectively, the junction contains 15 bases. The CDR3 sequence holds 16 residues, the cysteine and phenylalanine included. The retained sequence is limited to the CDR3, 48 bases, with the frame set at the first base. To prepare the library, 5' RACE was applied. The sample was run on an Illumina HiSeq 2000. A universal primer binding site was added through template switching, and the final cDNA carried a unique molecular identifier so that TCR cDNA molecules could be counted accurately. First-strand cDNA for TCR alpha and beta chains was synthesized from specific primers in the conserved constant-segment region. To control for contamination, every cDNA library carried two barcodes: a SMART-Mk sample barcode plus Illumina barcodes. Two successive PCR steps introduced TruSeq adapter sequences along with Illumina sample barcodes. The TCR alpha and beta cDNA libraries were sequenced on the Illumina HiSeq platform using custom primers. As for the original processing: Raw reads were processed with MiGEC to extract unique molecular identifiers, and MiXCR was used to determine CDR3 positions. Recombination models were inferred per individual with the repgenHMM and IGoR tools using an EM algorithm. Shared clonotypes were analyzed with the tcR package in R, and sharing was normalized by the product of cloneset sizes. To study raw recombination without the effects of thymic and clonal selection, out-of-frame nonproductive sequences were analyzed. TCRdb trimmed public reads at Q25 via fastp, called clones via MiXCR and kept in-frame beta chains. Each CDR3 protein gets just one entry, which takes the most common genes and DNA from the rows behind it. V and J calls and clone size were set by TCRdb, not the authors. This sample is represented by 500,000 or so distinct CDR3 sequences; 14% of them were singletons. The top ten constitute around 0.52% of the sample.

These data are taken from a study of identical twins (dated by TCRdb to 2016 to 2017). Context from the whole study: To test whether fetal clonotypes persist, the study used deep sequencing on TCR alpha and beta repertoires from monozygotic twins, unrelated adults of various ages, and cord blood. Replicate twin experiments were performed at different times using different library preparation protocols to rule out contamination. Study-wide conclusions, independent of this receptor: A weaker excess of twin sharing was found in beta out-of-frame sequences because the signal-to-noise ratio was lowered by fewer shared sequences. Abundant cord blood beta clonotypes carried fewer insertions; young adult naive repertoires showed a weaker similar trend, while memory repertoires showed none. Compared with coincidental sharing between unrelated individuals, an excess of low generation-probability sequences was observed among out-of-frame TCR alpha sequences shared between twins. Because the same donors could not be followed over many years, conclusions were based on cross-sectional statistical analysis. In monozygotic twins, out-of-frame TCR alpha sharing was systematically underestimated by recombination models, although the models agreed with sharing between unrelated individuals. Zero-insertion analyses could be partly confounded by invariant T cells such as MAIT and iNKT, although diverse VJ usage argued against such confounding for most clonotypes.

Only healthy Caucasian donors were included. The twin cohort consisted of three pairs of female monozygotic twins, all aged roughly 18 to 30 years. Positive isolation kits from Invitrogen were used to isolate CD4+ and CD8+ T cell populations. The data were also submitted as part of a second study, on yellow fever vaccine responses in identical twins. Per the second study: The authors reported that the T cell response to vaccination in identical twins appeared partly convergent and partly personalized. In the study, vaccine-responding T cell clones were precisely tracked in identical twins.

The sample was CD4+ T cells sorted from blood. The receptor comes from a woman between 18 and 30 years old in good health. The chain couples TRBV4-2 to TRBJ2-5; the best D guess is TRBD2, with 6 bases matching. The DNA is as follows: TGTGCCAGCAGCCGGGGAGGTCAGGTGAACCAAGAGACCCAGTACTTC. Its protein is CASSRGGQVNQETQYF.